The 23 T cell receptor beta chains listed next were all sequenced from one sample in a study of neurological immune-mediated disorders. TCRdb analysed the 5' RACE reads with MiXCR anew, one entry per CDR3 protein. The data show some 66,000 distinct CDR3 sequences, roughly 3.2% seen once. Sample: PBMCs. Receptors were obtained from a man aged 40-50 years with multiple sclerosis.

This clonotype was observed at least ten times. The V gene is TRBV12-3 or TRBV12-4, the J gene TRBJ2-1; 8 bases match TRBD2. The CDR3 contains 16 residues. V lost 4 bases, J lost 0 bases, and 5 bases stayed unmatched. The CDR3 loop reads CASSSQRESSYNEQFF. As DNA, the CDR3 is TGTGCCAGCAGTTCCCAGCGGGAGAGCTCCTACAATGAGCAGTTCTTC.

This clonotype was recorded many times. The J gene is TRBJ2-6, the V gene TRBV6-1; the D is unclear. Germline V gene sequence: CDR1 MNHNS, CDR2 SASEGT. This CDR3 spans 16 amino acids. Trimming shortened V by 0 bases and J by 2 bases, and 8 bases separated the two germline ends. CDR3 sequence (DNA): TGTGCCAGCAGTGAAGCCCCTGTTGCTGGGGCCAACGTCCTGACTTTC. Protein: CASSEAPVAGANVLTF.

This clonotype was detected many times. The V call is TRBV5-6, the J call TRBJ2-1; D gene unclear. The germline CDR1 and CDR2 sequences are SGHDT and YYEEEE. CDR3 size: 13 residues. Trimming pared 0 bases from V and 4 bases from J, leaving 5 bases between. CDR3 region: CASSLARYNEQFF. In nucleotides, the CDR3 is TGTGCCAGCAGCTTGGCAAGATACAATGAGCAGTTCTTC.

This clonotype was detected many times. V usage is TRBV20-1 and J usage is TRBJ2-7; no reliable D call. The CDR3 is 13 residues long. V was shortened by 0 bases and J by 7 bases, with 13 bases between the two germline ends. In germline, CDR1 is DFQATT, CDR2 SNEGSKA (reference sequence). This chain's CDR3 is CSARDGRSLEQYF. The CDR3 region has the DNA TGCAGTGCTAGAGACGGACGGAGTCTTGAGCAGTACTTC.

This clonotype was detected ten times or more. The chain combines TRBV20-1 with TRBJ1-2; TRBD1 aligns across 7 bases. Trimming at V came to 7 bases and at J to 1 base, leaving 9 bases not matched to a gene. The V gene's germline CDR1 is DFQATT and CDR2 SNEGSKA (reference sequence). The CDR3 spans 14 residues. In DNA, the CDR3 is TGCAGTGTCAGACCCGGGACAGATAACTATGGCTACACCTTC. Translated: CSVRPGTDNYGYTF.

The sample holds many counts of this clonotype. The gene calls are TRBV5-5 and TRBJ2-3, with D perhaps being TRBD1 or TRBD2 (5 bases each). The germline V gene encodes CDR1 SGHKS and CDR2 YYEKEE (reference sequence). The CDR3 consists of 16 residues. With 0 bases removed from V and 5 bases from J, the gap between germline ends came to 16 bases. CDR3 amino acids: CASSLGVPGGEDTQYF. The CDR3 DNA reads TGTGCCAGCAGCTTGGGTGTCCCTGGGGGTGAAGATACGCAGTATTTT.

The sample holds many counts of this clonotype. This chain joins TRBV5-1 and TRBJ1-2, with 7 bases identical to TRBD1. This CDR3 is 19 amino acids long. The J segment lost 3 bases and the V segment lost 2 bases, leaving 19 bases of the junction unmatched. Per germline, CDR1 SGHRS and CDR2 YFSETQ. The CDR3 DNA is TGCGCCAGCAGCTTAAGAGGACAAACAGGGGACTTAGGGTACTATGGCTACACCTTC. Protein sequence: CASSLRGQTGDLGYYGYTF.

The sample holds many counts of this clonotype. The V call is TRBV5-1, the J call TRBJ2-7, with 9 bases aligning to TRBD1. V lost 3 bases, J lost 3 bases, and 4 bases stayed unmatched. The CDR3 extends over 14 amino acids. Germline V lookup: CDR1 SGHRS, CDR2 YFSETQ. CDR3 DNA: TGCGCCAGCAGCTGGCAGGGACAGGGCTACGAGCAGTACTTC. The encoded protein is CASSWQGQGYEQYF.

This clonotype was counted between two and nine times. The CDR3 is CASSAGPQPQHF. CDR3 DNA sequence: TGTGCCAGCAGTGCGGGACCTCAGCCCCAGCATTTT. The V call is TRBV2, the J call TRBJ1-5, with D maybe TRBD1 (5 bases). Germline V lookup: CDR1 SNHLY, CDR2 FYNNEI. V was trimmed by 4 bases and J by 6 bases, leaving 7 bases between them. The CDR3 is made up of 12 amino acids.

There are many counts of this clonotype. The J gene is TRBJ1-2, the V gene TRBV10-3; 10 bases match TRBD1. The CDR3 is 16 amino acids. With V trimmed by 4 bases and J by 4 bases, 9 bases remained unmatched. Germline CDR1 ENHRY, CDR2 SYGVKD. CDR3 bases: TGTGCCATCAGTGGAGCCTCGACAGGGGGCGGCTATGGCTACACCTTC. This gives the protein CAISGASTGGGYGYTF.

The gene calls are TRBV20-1 and TRBJ2-3; possible D gene TRBD2, 6 bases. This CDR3 comprises 16 residues. CDR1 and CDR2 from the germline V gene are DFQATT and SNEGSKA (reference sequence). Trimming took 0 bases from V and 0 from J, leaving 13 bases between them. CDR3 sequence: CSAREGASVSTDTQYF. CDR3 sequence (DNA): TGCAGTGCTAGAGAAGGGGCTAGCGTTAGCACAGATACGCAGTATTTT.

Ten or more counts support this clonotype. The rearrangement links TRBV5-1 to TRBJ1-2; 7 bases are a match to TRBD1. This CDR3 region has 13 residues. V gave up 0 bases and J gave up 8 bases; unmatched junction bases: 4. Germline CDR1 reads SGHRS; CDR2 reads YFSETQ. The CDR3, as DNA: TGCGCCAGCAGCTTGGGACAGGGAGAGGGCTACACCTTC. Translating it yields CASSLGQGEGYTF.

This clonotype appeared many times. The CDR3: CASSFQETQYF. DNA of the CDR3: TGCGCCAGCAGCTTTCAAGAGACCCAGTACTTC. The rearrangement uses TRBV5-1 and TRBJ2-5; D not certain. The CDR3 has 11 amino acids. The V and J ends lost 2 bases and 2 bases respectively, with 1 base between them. Germline lookup yields CDR1 SGHRS and CDR2 YFSETQ.

This chain uses TRBV18 with TRBJ1-1; 7 bases are a match to TRBD1. Germline loops: CDR1 KGHSH, CDR2 LQKENI. CDR3 length: 14 residues. V lost 1 base and J lost 3; bases outside the gene matches: 2. CDR3: CASSPQGADTEAFF. The CDR3 DNA follows: TGTGCCAGCTCACCACAGGGGGCGGACACTGAAGCTTTCTTT.

This clonotype was seen many times. The J gene is TRBJ1-5, the V gene TRBV28; possibly TRBD1 for D (6 bases). This CDR3 has 16 residues. Per the germline V gene, CDR1 is MDHEN and CDR2 is SYDVKM. Deletions cut 6 bases from V and 3 bases from J, with 18 bases between. For the CDR3, the DNA is TGTGCCAGCAGACCTGGGGGGCAGGGGTTCAATCAGCCCCAGCATTTT. Translated: CASRPGGQGFNQPQHF.

There are many counts of this clonotype. The chain is built from TRBV3-1 and TRBJ1-2; perhaps TRBD1 as D (5 bases). The CDR3 is made up of 14 amino acids. The ends were cut back, 4 bases at V and 4 bases at J, with 13 bases in the middle. From germline, CDR1 is LGHDT and CDR2 YNNKEL (reference sequence). The CDR3 nucleotides read TGTGCCAGCAGCCCAATGGGGACTCTCTATGGCTACACCTTC. Amino acids: CASSPMGTLYGYTF. The full variable domain, in which reference TRBV3-1 and TRBJ1-2 provide the parts outside the CDR3, is DTAVSQTPKYLVTQMGNDKSIKCEQNLGHDTMYWYKQDSKKFLKIMFSYNNKELIINETVPNRFSPKSPDKAHLNLHINSLELGDSAVYFCASSPMGTLYGYTFGSGTRLTVV.

This clonotype was counted only a few times. A read error is possible here, since a much larger clone lies one base away. This chain links TRBV20-1 with TRBJ2-1; 8 nucleotides match TRBD2. Germline CDR1 DFQATT, CDR2 SNEGSKA (reference sequence). This CDR3 is 15 amino acids long. The V and J ends lost 0 bases and 7 bases, in that order; junction bases with no gene match: 8. The CDR3 coding sequence is TGCAGTGCTAGAGATCCGGGGGGGCTACAGAATGAGCAGTTCTTC. The encoded protein is CSARDPGGLQNEQFF.

At least ten counts were recorded for this clonotype. V and J are TRBV12-3 or TRBV12-4 and TRBJ2-7; D ambiguous. V lost 0 bases and J 5 bases, leaving 14 bases between the germline ends. The length of the CDR3 is 15 residues. The DNA for the CDR3 is TGTGCCAGCAGTTTAGCTCTGGGTAGTCACAACGAGCAGTACTTC. It specifies CASSLALGSHNEQYF.

This clonotype has ten or more counts. V and J are TRBV3-1 and TRBJ1-5; possible D gene TRBD1, 5 bases. Per the germline V gene, CDR1 is LGHDT and CDR2 is YNNKEL (reference sequence). This CDR3 contains 16 residues. Trimming took off 3 bases at V and 3 bases at J, with 15 bases between the two ends. The CDR3 is CASSQPGRRNNQPQHF. CDR3 in DNA: TGTGCCAGCAGCCAGCCGGGGCGCCGGAACAATCAGCCCCAGCATTTT.

In its sample, this clonotype was seen a few times. Just one base apart from a much larger clone, this may be a read error. This chain uses TRBV9 with TRBJ2-7, with D unresolved. CDR1 is SGDLS and CDR2 is YYNGEE in the germline V gene. The CDR3 loop spans 15 amino acids. The germline V and J ends were trimmed by 0 bases and 0 bases, with 10 bases remaining between them. The CDR3 bases are TGTGCCAGCAGCGTAGAGGGAAAGCCCTCCTACGAGCAGTACTTC. Translated: CASSVEGKPSYEQYF.

Ten or more counts support this clonotype. This rearrangement joins TRBV27 to TRBJ1-5; 9 bases agree with TRBD1. This CDR3 contains 14 residues. Trimming cost V 2 bases and J 8 bases; bases outside gene matches: 4. Germline-derived CDR1 and CDR2 are MNHEY and SMNVEV (reference sequence). CDR3 in amino acids: CASSLRDREKPQHF. CDR3 nucleotides: TGTGCCAGCAGTTTAAGGGACAGGGAGAAGCCCCAGCATTTT.

As concerns this clonotype: Being one base from a much bigger clone, this may be a read error. V and J are TRBV5-1 and TRBJ2-3; D tentatively fits TRBD1 or TRBD2 (5 bases each). The germline V gene has CDR1 SGHRS and CDR2 YFSETQ. The CDR3 runs to 15 residues. CDR3 in DNA: TGCACCAGCAGCTTGGGGACGGCTAATGATCATACGCAGTATTTT. Residues: CTSSLGTANDHTQYF.

The table lists this clonotype with many counts. V gene TRBV20-1 combines with J gene TRBJ2-2; weak D call: TRBD1 (5 bases). The V gene lost 3 bases and the J gene lost 7 bases, with 12 bases spanning the gap. The CDR3 is made up of 13 amino acids. Germline values: CDR1 DFQATT, CDR2 SNEGSKA (reference sequence). The CDR3 DNA reads as TGCAGTGCTAGCAGGGATTCAGGCGGGGAGCTGTTTTTT. It codes for CSASRDSGGELFF.